This T cell receptor (beta chain) was retrieved from a study of shared clonotypes between healthy human individuals. Overall study context: Researchers assigned three CD4 naive, three CD4 memory, two CD8 naive and one CD8 memory plate to each donor.

Using immunoSEQ multiplex PCR, the repertoire was profiled, and TCRdb retains in-frame clones only, with some absent. The table lists around 1.1 million clones, roughly 80% of them singletons. The ends were cut back, 3 bases at V and 4 bases at J, with 13 bases in the middle. Germline CDR1 reads MGHDK; CDR2 reads SYGVNS. The CDR3 has 15 residues. The source material was memory CD4+ T cells from PBMCs. Indicated subset: CD45RA-negative fraction. This TCR derives from a young man in good health. Some clones in this sample may be carry-over from other donors' samples. The V and J genes are TRBV25-1 and TRBJ1-3; no definite D call. CDR3 region: CASSDRTRAGNTIYF. CDR3 DNA sequence: TGTGCCAGCAGTGATAGGACCCGGGCGGGAAACACCATATATTTT.